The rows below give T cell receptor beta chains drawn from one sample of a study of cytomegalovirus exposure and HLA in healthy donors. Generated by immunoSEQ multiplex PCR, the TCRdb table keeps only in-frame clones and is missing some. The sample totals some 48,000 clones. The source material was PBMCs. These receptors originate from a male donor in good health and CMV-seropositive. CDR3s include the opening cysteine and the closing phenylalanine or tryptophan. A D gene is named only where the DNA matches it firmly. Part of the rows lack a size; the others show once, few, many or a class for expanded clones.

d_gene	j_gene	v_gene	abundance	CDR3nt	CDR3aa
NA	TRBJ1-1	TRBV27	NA	TGTGCCAGCAGTTTATCAGGGGCCGGCACTGAAGCTTTCTTT	CASSLSGAGTEAFF
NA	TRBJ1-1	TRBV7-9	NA	TGTGCCAGCAGCTTAGTCCCGCCAGGTACTGAAGCTTTCTTT	CASSLVPPGTEAFF
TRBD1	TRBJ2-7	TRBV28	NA	TGTGCCAGCAGTTTAGTCAGGGGGACCTACGAGCAGTACTTC	CASSLVRGTYEQYF
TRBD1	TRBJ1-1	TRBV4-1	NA	TGCGCCAGCAGCCAAGTTCCCGGGACAGCCAAGAACACTGAAGCTTTCTTT	CASSQVPGTAKNTEAFF
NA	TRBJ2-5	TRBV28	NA	TGTGCTCACCGGGGGTTATGGCAAGAGACCCAGTACTTC	CAHRGLWQETQYF
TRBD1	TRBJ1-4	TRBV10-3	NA	TGTGCCATCAGTCCGGCATCCTCGGGACAGGGGTCGACTAATGAAAAACTGTTTTTT	CAISPASSGQGSTNEKLFF
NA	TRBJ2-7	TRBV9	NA	TGTGCCAGCAGCACCGGGACATCTAGCTCCTACGAGCAGTACTTC	CASSTGTSSSYEQYF
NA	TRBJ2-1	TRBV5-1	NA	TGCGCCAGCAGCTTGGGCGGGAAAAGGTCCTACAATGAGCAGTTCTTC	CASSLGGKRSYNEQFF
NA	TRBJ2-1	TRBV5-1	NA	TGCGCCAGCATCGGGACAGTTGGGACTGAGGTCAATTACAATGAGCAGTTCTTC	CASIGTVGTEVNYNEQFF
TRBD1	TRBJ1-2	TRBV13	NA	TGTGCCAGCAGCTTAGGCCTCGGACAGGGCTATGGCTACACCTTC	CASSLGLGQGYGYTF
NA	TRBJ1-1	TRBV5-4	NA	TGTGCCAGCAGCGCTACACAGGGAAACACTGAAGCTTTCTTT	CASSATQGNTEAFF
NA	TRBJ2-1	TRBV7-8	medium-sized	TGTGCCAGCAGCCCTGGCGGGGGCCCCTACAATGAGCAGTTCTTC	CASSPGGGPYNEQFF
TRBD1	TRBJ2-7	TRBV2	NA	TGTGCCAGCACCAAGGGGGCAGGGGTACCCTACGAGCAGTACTTC	CASTKGAGVPYEQYF
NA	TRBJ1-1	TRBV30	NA	TGTGCCTGGGCCCGACAGCTTAACACTGAAGCTTTCTTT	CAWARQLNTEAFF
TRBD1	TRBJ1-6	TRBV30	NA	TGTGCCTGGATCCAAGAACCGGGACAGGGGGCTCCCCTCCACTTT	CAWIQEPGQGAPLHF